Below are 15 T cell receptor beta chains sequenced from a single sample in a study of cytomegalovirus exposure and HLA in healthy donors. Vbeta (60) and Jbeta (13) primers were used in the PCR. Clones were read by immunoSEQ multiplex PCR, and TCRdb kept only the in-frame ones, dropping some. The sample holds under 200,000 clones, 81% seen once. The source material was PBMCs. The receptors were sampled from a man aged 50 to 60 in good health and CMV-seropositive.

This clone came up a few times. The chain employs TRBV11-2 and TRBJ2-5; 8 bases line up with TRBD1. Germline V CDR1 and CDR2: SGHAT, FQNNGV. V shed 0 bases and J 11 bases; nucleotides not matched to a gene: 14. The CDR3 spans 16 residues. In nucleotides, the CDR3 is TGTGCCAGCAGCTTAGATCAGGGGGCGATTCAAGTGATTCAGTACTTC. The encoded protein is CASSLDQGAIQVIQYF.

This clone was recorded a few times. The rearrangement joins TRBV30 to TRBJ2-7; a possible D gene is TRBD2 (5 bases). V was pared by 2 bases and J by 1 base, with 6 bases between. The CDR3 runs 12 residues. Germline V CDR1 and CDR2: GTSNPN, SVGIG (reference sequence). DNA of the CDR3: TGTGCCTGGAGTAAGCGGTCCTACGAGCAGTACTTC. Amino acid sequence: CAWSKRSYEQYF.

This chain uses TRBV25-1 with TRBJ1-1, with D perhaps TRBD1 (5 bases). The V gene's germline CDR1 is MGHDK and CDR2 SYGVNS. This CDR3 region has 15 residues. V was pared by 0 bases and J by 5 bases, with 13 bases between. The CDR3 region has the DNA TGTGCCAGCAGTGAATATGGTGGGGGGGATACTGAAGCTTTCTTT. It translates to CASSEYGGGDTEAFF.

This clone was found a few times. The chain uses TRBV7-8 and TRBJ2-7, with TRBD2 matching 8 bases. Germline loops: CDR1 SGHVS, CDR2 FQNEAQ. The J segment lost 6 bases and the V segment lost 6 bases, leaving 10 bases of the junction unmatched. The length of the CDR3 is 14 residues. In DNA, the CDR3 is TGTGCCAGCAGACCCGGGACTAGGACTTCCGAGCAGTACTTC. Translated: CASRPGTRTSEQYF.

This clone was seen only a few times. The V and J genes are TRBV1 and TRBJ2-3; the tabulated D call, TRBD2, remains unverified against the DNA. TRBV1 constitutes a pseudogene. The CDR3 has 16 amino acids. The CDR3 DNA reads TGCACCAGCAGCCCCAGACTAGCGGGGGGGCCAGATACGCAGTATTTT. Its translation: CTSSPRLAGGPDTQYF.

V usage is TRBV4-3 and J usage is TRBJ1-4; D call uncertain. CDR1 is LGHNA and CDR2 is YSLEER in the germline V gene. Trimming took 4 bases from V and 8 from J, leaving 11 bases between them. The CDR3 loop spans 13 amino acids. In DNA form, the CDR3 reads TGCGCCAGCAGCCCCCGTCAGAGGGAAAAACTGTTTTTT. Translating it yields CASSPRQREKLFF.

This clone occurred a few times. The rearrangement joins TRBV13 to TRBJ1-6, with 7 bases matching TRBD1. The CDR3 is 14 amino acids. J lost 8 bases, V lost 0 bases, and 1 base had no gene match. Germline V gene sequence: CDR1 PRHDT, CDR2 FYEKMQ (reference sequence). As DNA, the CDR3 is TGTGCCAGCAGCTTAGGTGACAGGGATTCACCCCTCCACTTT. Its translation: CASSLGDRDSPLHF.

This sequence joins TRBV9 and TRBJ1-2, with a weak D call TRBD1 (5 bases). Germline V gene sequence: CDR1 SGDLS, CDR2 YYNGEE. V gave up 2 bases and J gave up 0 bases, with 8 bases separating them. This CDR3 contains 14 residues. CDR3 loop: CASSVQTANYGYTF. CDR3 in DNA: TGTGCCAGCAGCGTCCAGACAGCTAACTATGGCTACACCTTC. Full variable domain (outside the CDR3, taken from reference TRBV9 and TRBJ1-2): DSGVTQTPKHLITATGQRVTLRCSPRSGDLSVYWYQQSLDQGLQFLIQYYNGEERAKGNILERFSAQQFPDLHSELNLSSLELGDSALYFCASSVQTANYGYTFGSGTRLTVV.

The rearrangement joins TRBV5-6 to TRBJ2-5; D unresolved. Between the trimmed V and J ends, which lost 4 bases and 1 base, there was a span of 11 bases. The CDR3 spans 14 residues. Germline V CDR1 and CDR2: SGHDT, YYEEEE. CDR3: CASSRLAPQETQYF. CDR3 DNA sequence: TGTGCCAGCAGCCGACTGGCCCCCCAAGAGACCCAGTACTTC.

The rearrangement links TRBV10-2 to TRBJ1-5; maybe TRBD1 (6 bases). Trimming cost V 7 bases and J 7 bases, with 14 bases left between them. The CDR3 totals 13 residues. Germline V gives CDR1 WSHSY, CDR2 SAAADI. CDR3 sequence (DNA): TGCGCCAGCACGGCAGGGGCAGGACAGCCCCAGCATTTT. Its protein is CASTAGAGQPQHF.

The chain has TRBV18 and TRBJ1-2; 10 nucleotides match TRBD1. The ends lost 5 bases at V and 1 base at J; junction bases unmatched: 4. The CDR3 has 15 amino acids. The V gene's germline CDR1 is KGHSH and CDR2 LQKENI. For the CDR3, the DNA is TGTGCCAGCTCAAGGACAGGGGGTATTAACTATGGCTACACCTTC. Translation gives CASSRTGGINYGYTF.

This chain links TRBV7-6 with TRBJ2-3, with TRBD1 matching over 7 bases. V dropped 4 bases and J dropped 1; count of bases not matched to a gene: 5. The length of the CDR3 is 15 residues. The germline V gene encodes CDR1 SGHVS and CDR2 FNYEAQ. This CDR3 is CASSSSQGGTDTQYF. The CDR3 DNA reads TGTGCCAGCAGCTCCTCCCAGGGGGGCACAGATACGCAGTATTTT. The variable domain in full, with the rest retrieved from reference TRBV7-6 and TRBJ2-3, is GAGVSQSPRYKVTKRGQDVALRCDPISGHVSLYWYRQALGQGPEFLTYFNYEAQQDKSGLPNDRFSAERPEGSISTLTIQRTEQRDSAMYRCASSSSQGGTDTQYFGPGTRLTVL.

The CDR3 coding sequence is TGTGCCAGCAGCCCTCGTAGAGGTGGGAGGGCTGAAGCTTTCTTT. Its protein product is CASSPRRGGRAEAFF. This chain uses TRBV6-5 with TRBJ1-1, with no clear D. Germline CDR1 MNHEY, CDR2 SVGAGI. CDR3 size: 15 residues. Deletions cut 6 bases from V and 6 bases from J, with 20 bases between.

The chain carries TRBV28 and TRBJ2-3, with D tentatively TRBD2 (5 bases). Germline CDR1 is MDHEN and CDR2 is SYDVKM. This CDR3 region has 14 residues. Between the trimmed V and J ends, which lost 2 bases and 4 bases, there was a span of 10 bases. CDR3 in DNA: TGTGCCAGCAGTTTAAGTAGGACTTCAGATACGCAGTATTTT. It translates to CASSLSRTSDTQYF.

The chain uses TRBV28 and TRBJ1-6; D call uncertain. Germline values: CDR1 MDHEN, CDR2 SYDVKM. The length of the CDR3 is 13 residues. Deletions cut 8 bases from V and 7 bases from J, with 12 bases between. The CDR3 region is CASQPRPNSPLHF. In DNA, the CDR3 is TGTGCCAGCCAACCTAGGCCCAATTCACCCCTCCACTTT.